The 15 T cell receptor beta chains below were found in one sample sequenced in a study of cytomegalovirus exposure and HLA in healthy donors. 60 Vbeta and 13 Jbeta primers were used in PCR. Libraries were prepared by immunoSEQ multiplex PCR; TCRdb keeps only in-frame clonotypes and omits some of them. The sample holds roughly 110,000 clones, approximately 78% seen once. The sample taken for sequencing was PBMCs. The receptors derive from a man aged 25 to 45 in good health and CMV-seropositive.

The J gene is TRBJ2-3, the V gene TRBV4-2; 16 bases match TRBD2. This CDR3 is 19 amino acids long. Germline trimming cut 1 base from V and 1 base from J; bases unmatched to any gene: 5. CDR1 is LGHNA and CDR2 is YNFKEQ in the germline V gene. DNA of the CDR3: TGTGCCAGCAGCCAAGCGGGACTAGCGGGGGGGACCGGCACAGATACGCAGTATTTT. It codes for CASSQAGLAGGTGTDTQYF.

This chain links TRBV12-2 with TRBJ1-2. TRBV12-2 is a documented pseudogene. The CDR3 covers 16 residues. The CDR3 region has the DNA TGTGCAAGTCGCTTAGAAATGGAGGGATCGGGCTATGGCTACACCTTC. Amino acids: CASRLEMEGSGYGYTF.

This clone turned up a few times. The chain couples TRBV7-6 to TRBJ1-3; perhaps TRBD1 as D (5 bases). Germline V gene sequence: CDR1 SGHVS, CDR2 FNYEAQ. Trimming stripped 0 bases from V and 8 bases from J, with 8 bases between. The CDR3 totals 13 residues. In DNA form, the CDR3 reads TGTGCCAGCAGCTTAGCTCCGGGGGACACCATATATTTT. It translates to CASSLAPGDTIYF.

In this sample, this clone turned up once. The chain has TRBV4-2 and TRBJ2-5; TRBD2 is a possible D gene (5 bases). Trimming took 5 bases from V and 5 from J, leaving 12 bases between them. This CDR3 is built from 13 residues. From germline, CDR1 is LGHNA and CDR2 YNFKEQ. The CDR3 nucleotides are TGTGCCAGCAGCGACCGGAGGACGGAGACCCAGTACTTC. It yields the protein CASSDRRTETQYF.

This sequence joins TRBV15 and TRBJ2-5; weak D call: TRBD2 (5 bases). V was clipped by 2 bases and J by 3 bases, with 19 bases between them. From germline, CDR1 is LNHNV and CDR2 YYDKDF (reference sequence). There are 17 residues in the CDR3. The DNA for the CDR3 is TGTGCCACCAGCAGACGGACCGATTGGGAGCTTGAAGAGACCCAGTACTTC. Protein: CATSRRTDWELEETQYF. The full variable domain, completed using reference TRBV15 and TRBJ2-5, is DAMVIQNPRYQVTQFGKPVTLSCSQTLNHNVMYWYQQKSSQAPKLLFHYYDKDFNNEADTPDNFQSRRPNTSFCFLDIRSPGLGDTAMYLCATSRRTDWELEETQYFGPGTRLLVL.

The chain is built from TRBV5-1 and TRBJ2-7, with 8 nucleotides matching TRBD1. J was trimmed by 2 bases and V by 2 bases; bases with no gene match: 6. Germline V gene sequence: CDR1 SGHRS, CDR2 YFSETQ. The CDR3 is 15 residues long. Here the CDR3 reads CASSFRTGPAYEQYV. In DNA form, the CDR3 reads TGCGCCAGCAGCTTTCGGACAGGGCCCGCCTACGAGCAGTACGTC.

In its sample, this clone was seen once. The J gene is TRBJ2-7, the V gene TRBV5-1, with TRBD1 matching over 12 bases. The germline V gene has CDR1 SGHRS and CDR2 YFSETQ. The CDR3 covers 18 residues. Trimming removed 4 bases from V and 5 bases from J; junction bases left unmatched: 16. CDR3 DNA: TGCGCCAGCAGCCCCGAGAGGGGCGGGACAGGGGGCTTCAACGAGCAGTACTTC. Its translation: CASSPERGGTGGFNEQYF.

The V and J genes are TRBV11-2 and TRBJ2-1; 14 bases are a match to TRBD2. V dropped 5 bases and J dropped 9; count of bases not matched to a gene: 12. CDR3 length equals 17 residues. Germline CDR1 and CDR2: SGHAT and FQNNGV. CDR3 in amino acids: CASSPTKTSGRAGEQFF. In DNA, the CDR3 is TGTGCCAGCAGCCCAACTAAGACTAGCGGGAGGGCGGGTGAGCAGTTCTTC.

This clone was detected a few times. The J gene is TRBJ2-3, the V gene TRBV6-5; 11 nucleotides agree with TRBD2. The CDR3 covers 16 residues. The V gene end was trimmed by 2 bases and the J gene end by 2 bases; junction bases not matched to a gene: 3. The V gene's germline CDR1 is MNHEY and CDR2 SVGAGI. The CDR3 nucleotides read TGTGCCAGCAGTTACCTAGCGGGGGGTTTCACAGATACGCAGTATTTT. Its protein product is CASSYLAGGFTDTQYF.

The rearrangement joins TRBV5-1 to TRBJ1-6; no firm D call. Between the trimmed V and J ends, which lost 0 bases and 9 bases, there was a span of 16 bases. The CDR3 contains 16 residues. Germline CDR1 is SGHRS and CDR2 is YFSETQ. DNA of the CDR3: TGCGCCAGCAGCTTGGTCTCTACTCCCAGCGGTTCACCCCTCCACTTT. Its protein product is CASSLVSTPSGSPLHF.

This clone was found once. The CDR3 loop reads CASSLGQGGEQYV. CDR3 nucleotides: TGTGCCAGCAGCCTTGGACAGGGCGGCGAGCAGTACGTC. The rearrangement links TRBV5-4 to TRBJ2-7; TRBD1 matches at 8 bases. The CDR3 covers 13 residues. Germline-derived CDR1 and CDR2 are SGHNT and YYREEE (reference sequence). Trimming removed 4 bases from V and 6 bases from J; junction bases left unmatched: 6.

This chain joins TRBV7-2 and TRBJ1-1; 7 nucleotides agree with TRBD1. The CDR3 extends over 12 amino acids. Germline CDR1 is SGHTA and CDR2 is FQGNSA. V was pared by 5 bases and J by 9 bases, with 6 bases of the junction left unmatched. The CDR3 is CASSATGIKAFF. The DNA for the CDR3 is TGTGCCAGCAGCGCGACAGGGATAAAAGCTTTCTTT.

This rearrangement joins TRBV5-5 to TRBJ2-6; possible D gene TRBD2, 5 bases. Trimming removed 4 bases at V and 2 bases at J, with 13 bases between. The CDR3 loop spans 16 amino acids. The germline gives CDR1 SGHKS, CDR2 YYEKEE (reference sequence). DNA of the CDR3: TGTGCCAGCAGCATTCTCACCGGGGCTGGGGCCAACGTCCTGACTTTC. It is translated as CASSILTGAGANVLTF.

This chain links TRBV11-2 with TRBJ1-1, with a tentative D call TRBD1 (6 bases). Looked up from germline, CDR1 is SGHAT and CDR2 is FQNNGV. The CDR3 is made up of 13 amino acids. Trimming shortened V by 5 bases and J by 4 bases, and 11 bases separated the two germline ends. CDR3 residues: CASSTGRGTEAFF. As DNA, the CDR3 is TGTGCCAGCAGCACAGGGAGGGGCACTGAAGCTTTCTTT. The full variable domain, completed using reference TRBV11-2 and TRBJ1-1, is EAGVAQSPRYKIIEKRQSVAFWCNPISGHATLYWYQQILGQGPKLLIQFQNNGVVDDSQLPKDRFSAERLKGVDSTLKIQPAKLEDSAVYLCASSTGRGTEAFFGQGTRLTVV.

The chain recombines TRBV6-1 with TRBJ2-5; 12 bases match TRBD1. The germline gives CDR1 MNHNS, CDR2 SASEGT. The CDR3 is 15 amino acids. The trim removed 4 bases at V and 5 bases at J, leaving 5 bases unmatched. CDR3 sequence: CASSGGDRGRETQYF. DNA of the CDR3: TGTGCCAGCAGTGGGGGGGACAGGGGGCGGGAGACCCAGTACTTC.